The 24 T cell receptor beta chains listed next were all sequenced from one sample in a study of blood T cell repertoires in COVID-19. Data came from immunoSEQ multiplex PCR; TCRdb stores just in-frame clones and leaves some out. The sample holds approximately 69,000 clones, 81% seen once. What was sequenced was peripheral blood. The source of these receptors is a woman between 65 and 79 years old with acute or convalescent COVID-19.

The chain couples TRBV4-1 to TRBJ1-2; TRBD1 agrees at 7 bases. The germline V gene encodes CDR1 MGHRA and CDR2 YSYEKL. The V gene end was trimmed by 5 bases and the J gene end by 3 bases; junction bases not matched to a gene: 3. The CDR3 is 13 amino acids. Written as DNA, the CDR3 is TGCGCCAGCAGCAGGGGACAGCACTATGGCTACACCTTC. This sequence encodes CASSRGQHYGYTF.

The chain uses TRBV3-1 (or the pseudogene TRBV3-2) and TRBJ1-1; D is ambiguous. The CDR3 is 15 residues long. Trimming left V 4 bases short and J 0 bases short, with 12 bases between. Germline-derived CDR1 and CDR2 are LGHDT and YNNKEL (reference sequence). This CDR3 is CASSPLAGMNTEAFF. The CDR3 DNA is TGTGCCAGCAGCCCCTTGGCGGGAATGAACACTGAAGCTTTCTTT.

The V and J genes are TRBV2 and TRBJ1-2, with 8 bases that match TRBD1. The germline V gene has CDR1 SNHLY and CDR2 FYNNEI. The V segment lost 4 bases and the J segment 4 bases; nucleotides outside the gene matches: 5. This CDR3 has 14 residues. CDR3 loop: CASSVGTGTYGYTF. CDR3 nucleotide sequence: TGTGCCAGCAGTGTGGGGACAGGCACCTATGGCTACACCTTC.

CDR3 coding DNA: TGTGCCAGCAGTCCCCGGGGGGGGCGTAACTATGGCTACACCTTC. It specifies CASSPRGGRNYGYTF. The rearrangement joins TRBV6-2 or TRBV6-3 to TRBJ1-2; D might be TRBD1 (6 bases). Germline CDR1 MNHEY, CDR2 SVGEGT. Trimming took off 5 bases at V and 1 base at J, with 14 bases between the two ends. The CDR3 loop spans 15 amino acids.

This chain joins TRBV25-1 and TRBJ2-5; D is unresolved. This CDR3 is built from 13 residues. Germline CDR1 is MGHDK and CDR2 is SYGVNS. Trimming took off 2 bases at V and 4 bases at J, with 8 bases between the two ends. Here the CDR3 reads CASSEGSLETQYF. CDR3 DNA sequence: TGTGCCAGCAGTGAAGGTAGCCTAGAGACCCAGTACTTC.

The chain has TRBV10-1 and TRBJ2-3; 9 bases align to TRBD2. Looked up from germline, CDR1 is WNHNN and CDR2 is SYGVQD (reference sequence). V lost 4 bases to trimming and J lost 4 bases; unmatched junction nucleotides: 9. CDR3 length: 16 amino acids. In nucleotides, the CDR3 is TGCGCCAGCAGTGGGTCCGGGGGCGGGAGGGCAGATACGCAGTATTTT. The encoded protein is CASSGSGGGRADTQYF.

J is TRBJ1-1 and V is TRBV7-2; D call uncertain. V gave up 1 base and J gave up 0 bases, with 6 bases separating them. Per the germline V gene, CDR1 is SGHTA and CDR2 is FQGNSA. The length of the CDR3 is 14 residues. Written as DNA, the CDR3 is TGTGCCAGCAGCTTAGGGCTTCTGAACACTGAAGCTTTCTTT. Its protein product is CASSLGLLNTEAFF.

The chain recombines TRBV4-1 with TRBJ1-4, with D maybe TRBD1 (6 bases). The germline V gene has CDR1 MGHRA and CDR2 YSYEKL. The V and J ends lost 1 base and 7 bases respectively, with 16 bases between them. The CDR3 is 16 amino acids. CDR3 region: CASSQGPTRGGEKLFF. CDR3 coding DNA: TGCGCCAGCAGCCAAGGCCCTACGAGAGGGGGTGAAAAACTGTTTTTT.

This sequence joins TRBV27 and TRBJ1-5; 7 bases fit TRBD1. CDR3 size: 17 residues. The germline V gene encodes CDR1 MNHEY and CDR2 SMNVEV (reference sequence). The V segment lost 3 bases and the J segment 4 bases; nucleotides outside the gene matches: 12. CDR3 loop: CASSFQSGSGGNQPQHF. The CDR3 nucleotides read TGTGCCAGCAGTTTTCAATCTGGGTCAGGGGGGAATCAGCCCCAGCATTTT.

This rearrangement joins TRBV9 to TRBJ1-1; 7 positions agree with TRBD1. The V segment lost 4 bases and the J segment 2 bases; nucleotides outside the gene matches: 8. Germline V gene data show CDR1 as SGDLS and CDR2 as YYNGEE. This CDR3 is 15 amino acids long. CDR3 protein: CASSPRQGPNTEAFF. In nucleotides, the CDR3 is TGTGCCAGCAGCCCTCGACAGGGACCCAACACTGAAGCTTTCTTT. Full variable domain (outside the CDR3, taken from reference TRBV9 and TRBJ1-1): DSGVTQTPKHLITATGQRVTLRCSPRSGDLSVYWYQQSLDQGLQFLIQYYNGEERAKGNILERFSAQQFPDLHSELNLSSLELGDSALYFCASSPRQGPNTEAFFGQGTRLTVV.

V is TRBV5-1 and J is TRBJ2-7; D possibly corresponds to TRBD1 (5 bases). The CDR3 covers 15 residues. From germline, CDR1 is SGHRS and CDR2 YFSETQ. The V and J ends lost 4 bases and 5 bases respectively, with 19 bases between them. The CDR3 is CASSRLGGASDEQYF. Here the CDR3 DNA reads TGCGCCAGCAGCCGCCTTGGTGGGGCTAGTGACGAGCAGTACTTC.

This clone appeared a single time. The CDR3 DNA is TGTGCCAGCAGTACCGAGGTAGGAGGACAAGAGACCCAGTACTTC. Amino acids: CASSTEVGGQETQYF. V gene TRBV2 combines with J gene TRBJ2-5, with D maybe TRBD2 (5 bases). Trimming removed 5 bases at V and 2 bases at J, with 15 bases between. In germline, CDR1 is SNHLY, CDR2 FYNNEI. The CDR3 covers 15 residues.

This sequence joins TRBV25-1 and TRBJ2-1; a possible D gene is TRBD2 (6 bases). V was cut by 8 bases and J by 7 bases, with 15 bases left in between. Germline lookup yields CDR1 MGHDK and CDR2 SYGVNS. The CDR3 consists of 13 residues. The CDR3 reads CASRTSNENEQFF. The CDR3 coding sequence is TGTGCCAGCCGCACTAGCAACGAGAATGAGCAGTTCTTC.

CDR3: CSVLLGPNTQYF. In DNA form, the CDR3 reads TGCAGCGTCCTTCTAGGCCCGAATACGCAGTATTTT. The chain recombines TRBV29-1 with TRBJ2-3; D is unresolved. Trimming pared 6 bases from V and 7 bases from J, leaving 14 bases between. Per germline, CDR1 SQVTM and CDR2 ANQGSEA. This CDR3 is 12 amino acids long.

The chain is built from TRBV30 and TRBJ1-1; the D gene is possibly TRBD1 (6 bases). The V end was cut by 3 bases, the J end by 0 bases, with 14 bases between. Germline V CDR1 and CDR2: GTSNPN, SVGIG (reference sequence). The CDR3 has 15 residues. CDR3 nucleotide sequence: TGTGCCTGGAGGTACAGGGACACCTTGAACACTGAAGCTTTCTTT. This codes for CAWRYRDTLNTEAFF.

This sequence joins TRBV5-1 and TRBJ2-7, with a tentative D call TRBD2 (5 bases). CDR1 is SGHRS, CDR2 YFSETQ, per germline. V was cut by 6 bases and J by 3 bases, with 10 bases left in between. This CDR3 spans 12 amino acids. The CDR3 spells CASNPGNYEQYF. CDR3 in DNA: TGCGCCAGCAACCCGGGGAACTACGAGCAGTACTTC.

V and J are TRBV5-1 and TRBJ1-4; D might be TRBD1 (5 bases). The CDR3 loop spans 14 amino acids. Trimming removed 4 bases at V and 0 bases at J, with 7 bases between. Germline V lookup: CDR1 SGHRS, CDR2 YFSETQ. CDR3 protein: CASSPTATNEKLFF. The CDR3 DNA reads TGCGCCAGCAGCCCGACAGCAACTAATGAAAAACTGTTTTTT.

The V and J genes are TRBV3-1 (or the pseudogene TRBV3-2) and TRBJ1-1; 7 bases are shared with TRBD1. Trimming took 4 bases from V and 3 from J; bases not matched to a gene: 5. This CDR3 contains 14 residues. Germline assignment: CDR1 LGHDT and CDR2 YNNKEL (reference sequence). As DNA, the CDR3 is TGTGCCAGCAGCCGCAGGGGGGTAGACACTGAAGCTTTCTTT. This encodes CASSRRGVDTEAFF.

This sequence joins TRBV28 and TRBJ2-7, with 9 bases lining up with TRBD2. V was clipped by 7 bases and J by 7 bases; unmatched bases: 14. Looked up from germline, CDR1 is MDHEN and CDR2 is SYDVKM. This CDR3 is built from 15 residues. In DNA, the CDR3 is TGTGCCAGCACCACGCATAGCGGGAGATTGAAAGAGCAGTACTTC. It encodes CASTTHSGRLKEQYF.

The rearrangement links TRBV5-5 to TRBJ2-4; TRBD1 matches at 9 bases. J lost 5 bases, V lost 4 bases, and 7 bases had no gene match. The CDR3 loop spans 15 amino acids. Looked up from germline, CDR1 is SGHKS and CDR2 is YYEKEE (reference sequence). The CDR3 sequence: CASSNSGQGQNIQYF. In DNA form, the CDR3 reads TGTGCCAGCAGCAACTCCGGACAGGGGCAAAACATTCAGTACTTC.

V usage is TRBV27 and J usage is TRBJ1-5; unclear D gene. Germline V gives CDR1 MNHEY, CDR2 SMNVEV (reference sequence). V was clipped by 5 bases and J by 0 bases, with 14 bases between them. The CDR3 covers 16 residues. CDR3 protein: CASSQTRTYSNQPQHF. In DNA, the CDR3 is TGTGCCAGCAGTCAGACAAGAACATATAGCAATCAGCCCCAGCATTTT.

This clone occurred a few times. The V gene is TRBV21-1, the J gene TRBJ1-4; TRBD1, as called in the table, went unchecked against the DNA. TRBV21-1 is shown as a pseudogene. The length of the CDR3 is 15 residues. CDR3 protein: CASSKAGQGREKLFF. The CDR3 region has the DNA TGTGCCAGCAGCAAAGCCGGACAGGGGCGTGAAAAACTGTTTTTT.

This sequence joins TRBV9 and TRBJ2-3; D uncertain. The V end was cut by 4 bases, the J end by 10 bases, with 16 bases between. Germline V gene lookup returns CDR1 SGDLS and CDR2 YYNGEE. CDR3 length equals 13 residues. This chain's CDR3 is CASSSSARSAQYF. The CDR3 nucleotides are TGTGCCAGCAGCTCCTCCGCCCGTTCGGCGCAGTATTTT. Supplemented by reference TRBV9 and TRBJ2-3, the full variable domain reads DSGVTQTPKHLITATGQRVTLRCSPRSGDLSVYWYQQSLDQGLQFLIQYYNGEERAKGNILERFSAQQFPDLHSELNLSSLELGDSALYFCASSSSARSAQYFGPGTRLTVL.

The chain couples TRBV11-2 to TRBJ1-4; maybe TRBD1 (6 bases). The germline V gene has CDR1 SGHAT and CDR2 FQNNGV. Trimming took off 1 base at V and 17 bases at J, with 11 bases between the two ends. This CDR3 has 11 amino acids. The CDR3 nucleotides are TGTGCCAGCAGCTTAGCAGGGGCCCTCTTTTTT. The encoded protein is CASSLAGALFF.